Sequencing of this TCR beta chain was carried out in a study of CD8+ T cells in alopecia areata. Study conclusions and caveats: Affected lesional scalp, above all in alopecia totalis/universalis, was more clonal than normal scalp.

As part of sample collection, lesional scalp punch biopsies and peripheral blood were taken from alopecia areata patients. T lymphocytes (CD4+ and CD8+) were sorted from PBMCs. The CDR3 has 12 amino acids. The ends were cut back, 3 bases at V and 7 bases at J, with 9 bases in the middle. The germline V gene encodes CDR1 ENHRY and CDR2 SYGVKD. RNA, once extracted, was reverse transcribed into cDNA for use as the sequencing template. Profiled with immunoSEQ multiplex PCR; TCRdb holds only in-frame clones, not every one. This repertoire shows approximately 89,000 clones, roughly 50% found once; its top ten account for approximately 5.4%. About this clone itself: The antigen is undetermined.

The chain carries TRBV10-3 and TRBJ1-1; D is ambiguous. This TCR was sampled from a human donor with alopecia areata. Sequenced input: NKG2D-high CD8+ T cells sorted from blood. This CDR3 reads CAISDYRGEAFF. The CDR3 region has the DNA TGTGCCATCAGTGACTACAGAGGTGAAGCTTTCTTT.